A selection of T cell receptor beta chains follows, all from one sample in a study of T-cell reconstitution after alpha-beta-depleted transplantation in children. TCRdb redid the calling of the PCR reads with MiXCR, one entry per CDR3 protein. The top ten hold less than 40% of the sample, which has 500,000 to 750,000 distinct CDR3 sequences, roughly 27% seen once. Sample: PBMCs, taken before TCRalphabeta/CD19-depleted stem cell transplant. These TCRs come from a boy under two years old with Wiskott-Aldrich syndrome, due to receive a stem cell transplant. Both conserved end residues are part of each CDR3. D genes are given only for firm matches. Only part of the rows carry a size: once, few, many, or a class if the clone is expanded.

V: TRBV7-6; J: TRBJ1-1; D: -; size: -; DNA: TGTGCCAGCAGCTTAACCGCTGACGGTAACACTGAAGCTTTCTTT; CDR3: CASSLTADGNTEAFF
V: TRBV7-2; J: TRBJ2-5; D: -; size: -; DNA: TGTGCCAGCAGCTTAGAGGGGGGCTTACAAGAGACCCAGTACTTC; CDR3: CASSLEGGLQETQYF
V: TRBV4-1; J: TRBJ2-7; D: -; size: -; DNA: TGCGCCAGCAGCCATAATTGGGGGAGTCCCCACGAGCAGTACTTC; CDR3: CASSHNWGSPHEQYF
V: TRBV5-1; J: TRBJ2-3; D: -; size: few; DNA: TGCGCCAGCAGCTGGAGGGGCCCCCCGGGACCTTATACAGATACGCAGTATTTT; CDR3: CASSWRGPPGPYTDTQYF
V: TRBV6-5; J: TRBJ2-7; D: TRBD2; size: few; DNA: TGTGCCAGCAGTTACGGGAGCGGGAGTGCCGAGCAGTACTTC; CDR3: CASSYGSGSAEQYF
V: TRBV5-5; J: TRBJ2-3; D: -; size: -; DNA: TGTGCCAGCAGCTTGGCCCCAGGGAGGGATACGCAGTATTTT; CDR3: CASSLAPGRDTQYF
V: TRBV20-1; J: TRBJ2-6; D: -; size: -; DNA: TGCAGTGCTAGAGATGGGTTGAGGGGGGCCAACGTCCTGACTTTC; CDR3: CSARDGLRGANVLTF
V: TRBV12-3/TRBV12-4; J: TRBJ2-7; D: TRBD2; size: -; DNA: TGTGCCAGCAGCAGAGGACTAGCGGAATCCTACGAGCAGTACTTC; CDR3: CASSRGLAESYEQYF
V: TRBV11-2; J: TRBJ2-2; D: -; size: -; DNA: TGTGCCAGCAGCTTAGAGGGGGCGAGCACCGGGGAGCTGTTTTTT; CDR3: CASSLEGASTGELFF
V: TRBV7-2; J: TRBJ2-7; D: TRBD1; size: few; DNA: TGTGCCAGCAGCTTACCGGGACAGGGGTTTTACGAGCAGTACTTC; CDR3: CASSLPGQGFYEQYF
V: TRBV20-1; J: TRBJ2-5; D: -; size: few; DNA: TGCAGTGTTGGCGGGGCTCGGGAGACCCAGTACTTC; CDR3: CSVGGARETQYF
V: TRBV29-1; J: TRBJ1-3; D: -; size: -; DNA: TGCAGCGCCGGGGACCGCCAAAACACCATATATTTT; CDR3: CSAGDRQNTIYF
V: TRBV10-3; J: TRBJ2-7; D: -; size: -; DNA: TGTGCCATCAGCCCCGGACTGGTCTCCTACGAGCAGTACTTC; CDR3: CAISPGLVSYEQYF
V: TRBV7-2; J: TRBJ1-2; D: TRBD1; size: -; DNA: TGTGCCAGCAGCCCAGACATACGGACAGGGAGCTACACCTTC; CDR3: CASSPDIRTGSYTF
V: TRBV5-1; J: TRBJ2-1; D: -; size: -; DNA: TGCGCCAGCAGCTCGGGTGTGGGAGTTCGTGCATTAAAAGGGAATGAGCAGTTCTTC; CDR3: CASSSGVGVRALKGNEQFF
V: TRBV28; J: TRBJ2-7; D: -; size: -; DNA: TGTGCCAGCAGTTTTCCGAACAGCCGTCCGGGTCACTTC; CDR3: CASSFPNSRPGHF
V: TRBV18; J: TRBJ1-2; D: -; size: few; DNA: TGTGCCAGCTCACCAGAATTAGGCGGCTACACCTTC; CDR3: CASSPELGGYTF
V: TRBV27; J: TRBJ2-4; D: TRBD1; size: few; DNA: TGTGCCAGCAGTAAAGGACAGGGTGCCAAAAACATTCAGTACTTC; CDR3: CASSKGQGAKNIQYF
V: TRBV27; J: TRBJ2-1; D: TRBD1; size: few; DNA: TGTGCCAGCAGAGGACAGGGGGCGTTCTACAATGAGCAGTTCTTC; CDR3: CASRGQGAFYNEQFF
V: TRBV5-1; J: TRBJ2-3; D: TRBD1; size: -; DNA: TGCGCCAGCAGCTCGCCACAGGGGTCAGATACGCAGTATTTT; CDR3: CASSSPQGSDTQYF